These 27 T cell receptor beta chains originate from one sample sequenced in a study of tumor-infiltrating lymphocytes in primary liver carcinoma. Alongside blood RNA obtained from unsorted whole blood, germline DNA was also extracted. A primer matching the constant region was used to make TCR beta cDNA from 500 ng of total RNA. Three rounds of nested multiplex PCR with slightly modified ARM-PCR produced TCR beta libraries. It was with TRBV1-TRBV30 forward primers and a C-beta reverse primer that the first two PCR rounds were run, at roughly 10 cycles each. Using its own MiXCR run on the multiplex PCR reads, TCRdb lists one record per CDR3 protein. Counted here are 330,000 or so distinct CDR3 sequences, less than 65% occurring once; the ten biggest clones make up about 6%. The sequenced material came from peripheral blood. All receptors come from a man aged 35-49 years with primary liver carcinoma and hepatitis B virus infection.

V is TRBV28 and J is TRBJ2-4; D could derive from TRBD1 or TRBD2 (5 bases each). Trimming took off 7 bases at V and 6 bases at J, with 19 bases between the two ends. CDR1 and CDR2 (germline): MDHEN, SYDVKM. There are 15 residues in the CDR3. DNA for the CDR3: TGTGCCAGCACTGGTGGAGTCGGGACGGGAAACATTCAGTACTTC. Protein: CASTGGVGTGNIQYF. The full variable domain, rest sourced from reference TRBV28 and TRBJ2-4, is DVKVTQSSRYLVKRTGEKVFLECVQDMDHENMFWYRQDPGLGLRLIYFSYDVKMKEKGDIPEGYSVSREKKERFSLILESASTNQTSMYLCASTGGVGTGNIQYFGAGTRLSVL.

This clonotype occurred once. A read error may produce the germline difference seen at one junction end. This sequence joins TRBV6-1 and TRBJ2-7; 8 nucleotides match TRBD1. The length of the CDR3 is 15 residues. Germline assignment: CDR1 MNHNS and CDR2 SASEGT. The CDR3, as DNA: TGTGCCAGCAGTGAATTGACAGGGGAGCCTTACGAGCAGCATTTC. Its protein product is CASSELTGEPYEQHF.

A remark on this clonotype: This may be a read error, as it is one base from a much larger clone. The chain carries TRBV6-6 and TRBJ2-1; TRBD2 aligns across 9 bases. CDR1 MNHNY and CDR2 SVGAGI come from the germline V gene (reference sequence). The length of the CDR3 is 16 residues. The CDR3 DNA is TGTGCCATCAGTTACTTGGGTAGCGGGAGACAGAATGAGCAGTTCTTC. This sequence encodes CAISYLGSGRQNEQFF.

Regarding this clonotype: A read error may explain this, as a much larger clone is one base away. The genes are TRBV4-1 and TRBJ1-2; TRBD1 aligns across 7 bases. CDR1 and CDR2 from the germline V gene are MGHRA and YSYEKL. This CDR3 contains 17 residues. The CDR3 DNA follows: TGCGTCAGCAGGTTTTCCGAACAGGGGATAGCTAACTATGGCTACACCTTC. Its translation is CVSRFSEQGIANYGYTF.

This clonotype was seen a few times. This chain joins TRBV6-6 and TRBJ2-1; D is unresolved. The CDR3 runs to 14 residues. The V gene's germline CDR1 is MNHNY and CDR2 SVGAGI (reference sequence). Between the trimmed V and J ends, which lost 4 bases and 4 bases, there was a span of 11 bases. Here the CDR3 DNA reads TGTGCCAGCAGTTTCCGGGTGGGGTACAATGAGCAGTTCTTC. As protein: CASSFRVGYNEQFF.

The CDR3 region is CASSTQGSNEKLFF. CDR3 nucleotide sequence: TGTGCCAGCAGTACACAGGGGAGTAATGAAAAACTGTTTTTT. The chain combines TRBV28 with TRBJ1-4; 7 positions agree with TRBD1. Germline trimming cut 5 bases from V and 4 bases from J; bases unmatched to any gene: 4. The CDR3 has 14 residues. Germline V gene sequence: CDR1 MDHEN, CDR2 SYDVKM.

This sequence joins TRBV7-8 and TRBJ2-1; D may be TRBD1 (5 bases). Deletions cut 1 base from V and 13 bases from J, with 14 bases between. CDR1 is SGHVS and CDR2 is FQNEAQ in the germline V gene. The CDR3 loop spans 13 amino acids. The DNA for the CDR3 is TGTGCCAGCAGCTTAGAATATGGACACGAACAGTTCTTC. Amino acid sequence: CASSLEYGHEQFF. The full variable domain, with the rest looked up from reference TRBV7-8 and TRBJ2-1, is GAGVSQSPRYKVAKRGQDVALRCDPISGHVSLFWYQQALGQGPEFLTYFQNEAQLDKSGLPSDRFFAERPEGSVSTLKIQRTQQEDSAVYLCASSLEYGHEQFFGPGTRLTVL.

J is TRBJ2-5 and V is TRBV29-1, with D maybe TRBD2 (5 bases). V shed 8 bases and J shed 4 bases, with 14 bases lying between them. From germline, CDR1 is SQVTM and CDR2 ANQGSEA. CDR3 length equals 12 residues. Here the CDR3 reads CSILIGGETQYF. In DNA form, the CDR3 reads TGCAGCATTCTAATCGGAGGAGAGACCCAGTACTTC. The full variable domain, rest sourced from reference TRBV29-1 and TRBJ2-5, is SAVISQKPSRDICQRGTSLTIQCQVDSQVTMMFWYRQQPGQSLTLIATANQGSEATYESGFVIDKFPISRPNLTFSTLTVSNMSPEDSSIYLCSILIGGETQYFGPGTRLLVL.

Notes on this clonotype: An end of the junction differs from the germline gene, which may be a read error. This chain joins TRBV6-1 and TRBJ2-1, with 12 bases fitting TRBD2. This CDR3 comprises 15 residues. In germline, CDR1 is MNHNS, CDR2 SASEGT. The CDR3 region has the DNA TGTGCCAGTAGTGATGGTCTAGCGGGAGGGGGTGAGCAGTTCTTC. Translated, it gives CASSDGLAGGGEQFF.

As concerns this clonotype: The final CDR3 position lacks the conserved phenylalanine or tryptophan, pointing to a likely read error. This chain connects TRBV2 to TRBJ1-6, with unresolved D. Trimming left V 1 base short and J 6 bases short, with 10 bases between. CDR1 is SNHLY and CDR2 is FYNNEI in the germline V gene. The CDR3 length is 15 residues. The CDR3 sequence is CASSEVQPVNSPLHY. The CDR3, as DNA: TGTGCCAGCAGTGAAGTCCAGCCCGTTAATTCACCCCTCCACTAT.

As to this clonotype: A much larger clone differs by one base, so this may be a read error. V and J are TRBV6-1 and TRBJ1-1; D ambiguous. The ends were cut back, 5 bases at V and 8 bases at J, with 15 bases in the middle. The CDR3 runs 13 residues. Germline lookup yields CDR1 MNHNS and CDR2 SASEGT. This CDR3 is CASSRALSPEAFF. The CDR3 nucleotides read TGTGCCAGCAGTCGGGCCCTATCTCCAGAAGCTTTCTTT.

V gene TRBV28 combines with J gene TRBJ2-1, with 8 bases that match TRBD2. V dropped 2 bases and J dropped 9; count of bases not matched to a gene: 12. This CDR3 is 16 amino acids long. Germline assignment: CDR1 MDHEN and CDR2 SYDVKM. CDR3 sequence reads: CASSLEAGGASGEQFF. The CDR3 DNA sequence: TGTGCCAGCAGTTTAGAGGCGGGAGGCGCCTCGGGTGAGCAGTTCTTC.

Turning to this clonotype: One junction end disagrees with the germline gene, perhaps due to a read error. This chain joins TRBV4-2 and TRBJ2-3; maybe TRBD2 (5 bases). Germline V gene data show CDR1 as LGHNA and CDR2 as YNFKEQ. CDR3 length equals 16 residues. The CDR3 spells CASSQSRGGGTYTQYF. The DNA for the CDR3 is TGTGCCAGCAGCCAATCAAGAGGAGGAGGCACATATACGCAGTATTTT.

The table lists this clonotype with a few counts. A much larger clone lies a single base off, so this may be a read error. The conserved final phenylalanine or tryptophan is absent from the CDR3, which likely points to a read error. The rearrangement joins TRBV29-1 to TRBJ2-5; TRBD1 agrees at 9 bases. The trim removed 6 bases at V and 4 bases at J, leaving 6 bases unmatched. Germline assignment: CDR1 SQVTM and CDR2 ANQGSEA. The CDR3 has 13 amino acids. CDR3 DNA: TGCAGCGTCGGACAGGGGCGCACAGAGACCCAGTACCTC. Translating gives CSVGQGRTETQYL.

This clonotype was recorded a few times. This chain links TRBV6-6 with TRBJ2-3, with D maybe TRBD1 (6 bases). From germline, CDR1 is MNHNY and CDR2 SVGAGI (reference sequence). CDR3 length equals 15 residues. V was trimmed by 5 bases and J by 0 bases, leaving 12 bases between them. DNA of the CDR3: TGTGCCAGCAGTCGAGACAGGCTTAGCACAGATACGCAGTATTTT. Encoded protein: CASSRDRLSTDTQYF.

The chain joins TRBV5-1 to TRBJ2-7; 10 nucleotides align to TRBD1. The CDR3 is 15 residues long. The ends lost 4 bases at V and 5 bases at J; junction bases unmatched: 9. In germline, CDR1 is SGHRS, CDR2 YFSETQ. CDR3 in amino acids: CASSTPGQGRHEQYF. The CDR3 bases are TGCGCCAGCAGCACCCCGGGACAGGGGCGGCACGAGCAGTACTTC.

Remarks on this clonotype: The CDR3 ends on some other residue instead of the conserved phenylalanine or tryptophan, so this is likely a read error. The V call is TRBV6-6, the J call TRBJ1-5; D perhaps matches TRBD1 (6 bases). Germline V CDR1 and CDR2: MNHNY, SVGAGI (reference sequence). This CDR3 has 14 residues. Trimming cost V 7 bases and J 5 bases, with 15 bases left between them. The CDR3 DNA is TGTGCCAGCAACTACAACAGGGTTGATCAGCCCCAGCATTAT. Protein product: CASNYNRVDQPQHY.

For this clonotype: The junction does not match germline at one end; this may be a read error. This chain connects TRBV10-2 to TRBJ2-3; 7 bases map to TRBD2. CDR1 WSHSY and CDR2 SAAADI come from the germline V gene. The CDR3 loop spans 13 amino acids. CDR3 in amino acids: CASVAGQTDTQYF. CDR3 nucleotides: TGTGCCAGCGTAGCGGGCCAAACAGATACGCAGTATTTT.

This clonotype appeared a single time. A much larger clone differs from this one at a single base, so this may be a read error. The chain links TRBV12-3 or TRBV12-4 to TRBJ2-1; maybe TRBD2 (6 bases). Trimming stripped 0 bases from V and 8 bases from J, with 14 bases between. CDR3 length equals 15 residues. The CDR3 loop reads CASSLAVGSGDEQFF. Here the CDR3 DNA reads TGTGCCAGCAGTTTAGCGGTGGGCTCGGGGGATGAGCAGTTCTTC.

This clonotype was counted a few times. The gene calls are TRBV12-3 or TRBV12-4 and TRBJ2-5, with a possible D match to TRBD1 (5 bases). Trimming took off 4 bases at V and 5 bases at J, with 8 bases between the two ends. The CDR3 extends over 12 amino acids. Here the CDR3 DNA reads TGTGCCAGCAGTTCTTACAGGGAGACCCAGTACTTC. It is translated as CASSSYRETQYF.

As concerns this clonotype: Mismatch with germline at one junction end may stem from a read error. V and J are TRBV4-3 and TRBJ2-7, with D possibly matching TRBD2 (5 bases). The CDR3 contains 17 residues. The V gene's germline CDR1 is LGHNA and CDR2 YSLEER. The CDR3 DNA reads TGCACCAGTAGCCAAGGGCATGGAAGGGAGACGGGCTACGAGCAGTACTTC. Amino acid sequence: CTSSQGHGRETGYEQYF.

This clonotype has a count of ten or more. This rearrangement joins TRBV11-1 to TRBJ2-7, with 11 nucleotides matching TRBD2. J was trimmed by 2 bases and V by 2 bases; bases with no gene match: 2. CDR1 is SGHAT, CDR2 FQDESV, per germline (reference sequence). The CDR3 has 15 residues. CDR3 protein: CASSLTSGRTYEQYF. The CDR3 nucleotides are TGTGCCAGCAGCTTAACTAGCGGGAGAACCTACGAGCAGTACTTC.

Concerning this clonotype: One end of the junction is discordant with germline, which a read error may explain. V and J are TRBV6-6 and TRBJ1-1; D might be TRBD1 (6 bases). From germline, CDR1 is MNHNY and CDR2 SVGAGI (reference sequence). This CDR3 comprises 14 residues. CDR3 amino acids: CASQTTGMKTEAFF. CDR3 bases: TGTGCCAGCCAAACCACAGGGATGAAGACTGAAGCTTTCTTT.

This chain joins TRBV29-1 and TRBJ2-3; D is perhaps TRBD1 (5 bases). V was clipped by 3 bases and J by 2 bases, with 21 bases between them. The CDR3 spans 17 residues. Germline assignment: CDR1 SQVTM and CDR2 ANQGSEA. The chain's CDR3 is CSVDIPGSRGFTDTQYF. CDR3 nucleotide sequence: TGCAGCGTTGACATACCCGGGTCTAGGGGCTTCACAGATACGCAGTATTTT.

In the case of this clonotype: One end of the junction does not line up with germline, which may come from a read error. The chain carries TRBV7-9 and TRBJ1-5; possible D gene TRBD1, 6 bases. Germline V gene sequence: CDR1 SEHNR, CDR2 FQNEAQ (reference sequence). The CDR3 is 15 amino acids. CDR3 in DNA: TGTGCCAGCAGCTCAGCCAGCAGGGACAATCAGTCCCAGCATTTT. This encodes CASSSASRDNQSQHF.

About this clonotype itself: It may be a read error: a sequence one base away is much more abundant. V is TRBV6-6 and J is TRBJ1-1; 8 nucleotides match TRBD1. With V trimmed by 4 bases and J by 1 base, 2 bases remained unmatched. This CDR3 is 14 amino acids long. The germline V gene encodes CDR1 MNHNY and CDR2 SVGAGI (reference sequence). Here the CDR3 reads CASSWTGPNTEAFF. DNA for the CDR3: TGTGCCAGCAGTTGGACAGGGCCGAACACTGAAGCTTTCTTT.

The J gene is TRBJ2-1, the V gene TRBV6-5; 10 positions agree with TRBD2. The CDR3 covers 14 residues. The J segment lost 6 bases and the V segment lost 7 bases, leaving 6 bases of the junction unmatched. CDR1 and CDR2 (germline): MNHEY, SVGAGI. The CDR3 region is CASNWTSGSNEQFF. The CDR3 bases are TGTGCCAGCAACTGGACTAGCGGATCCAATGAGCAGTTCTTC.